The 8 T cell receptor beta chains below all came from one sample that was sequenced in a study of PD-1 blockade in mismatch repair-deficient tumors. Some clones are missing from TCRdb's copy, which holds only in-frame ones; the method was immunoSEQ multiplex PCR. Of tens of thousands of clones in the sample, more than 80% were seen once. The source was peripheral blood, collected 12 weeks after starting pembrolizumab. The receptors derive from an adult with mismatch repair-deficient cancer.

The genes are TRBV5-4 and TRBJ2-3, with no clear D. The CDR3 consists of 17 residues. V lost 2 bases, J lost 2 bases, and 18 bases lay in between. The V gene's germline CDR1 is SGHNT and CDR2 YYREEE (reference sequence). The CDR3 nucleotides are TGTGCCAGCAGCTTCCCCCGGAGTGGGATTGCCACAGATACGCAGTATTTT. Encoded protein: CASSFPRSGIATDTQYF.

The genes are TRBV5-1 and TRBJ2-7; possible D gene TRBD1, 6 bases. Per the germline V gene, CDR1 is SGHRS and CDR2 is YFSETQ. This CDR3 comprises 14 residues. With 2 bases removed from V and 5 bases from J, the gap between germline ends came to 14 bases. CDR3 residues: CASSFGTGKNEQYF. CDR3 nucleotide sequence: TGCGCCAGCAGCTTTGGAACAGGGAAAAACGAGCAGTACTTC.

The V gene is TRBV11-3, the J gene TRBJ2-5; tentative D call: TRBD1 (6 bases). This CDR3 has 17 amino acids. V dropped 0 bases and J dropped 0 bases, with 14 bases sitting between them. Germline CDR1 is SGHNT and CDR2 is YENEEA. CDR3 residues: CASSLERSHRDQETQYF. CDR3 sequence (DNA): TGTGCCAGCAGCTTAGAACGTAGCCACAGGGACCAAGAGACCCAGTACTTC.

This clone was seen more than once but under ten times. V and J are TRBV5-4 and TRBJ1-2, with 7 bases identical to TRBD1. The CDR3 runs 13 residues. Germline CDR1 SGHNT, CDR2 YYREEE (reference sequence). V dropped 7 bases and J dropped 5; count of bases not matched to a gene: 8. CDR3 protein: CASQKGGSYGYTF. CDR3 DNA sequence: TGTGCCAGCCAAAAAGGGGGCTCGTATGGCTACACCTTC. Drawing the rest from reference TRBV5-4 and TRBJ1-2, the complete variable domain is ETGVTQSPTHLIKTRGQQVTLRCSSQSGHNTVSWYQQALGQGPQFIFQYYREEENGRGNFPPRFSGLQFPNYSSELNVNALELDDSALYLCASQKGGSYGYTFGSGTRLTVV.

V usage is TRBV7-9 and J usage is TRBJ2-5; D may be TRBD2 (6 bases). V was shortened by 2 bases and J by 1 base, with 8 bases between the two germline ends. CDR1 is SEHNR, CDR2 FQNEAQ, per germline (reference sequence). The CDR3 totals 14 residues. CDR3 amino acids: CASSLRAGQETQYF. The CDR3 DNA sequence: TGTGCCAGCAGCTTAAGAGCGGGCCAAGAGACCCAGTACTTC.

V usage is TRBV12-5 and J usage is TRBJ1-6, with D perhaps TRBD1 (5 bases). The CDR3 has 16 amino acids. Germline CDR1 LGHNT, CDR2 FRNRAP. Trimming left V 2 bases short and J 3 bases short, with 11 bases between. DNA of the CDR3: TGTGCTAGTGGTTTGAGCTGGGGCCACTATAATTCACCCCTCCACTTT. Its protein product is CASGLSWGHYNSPLHF.

The rearrangement uses TRBV11-3 and TRBJ2-7; no definite D call. Trimming took off 0 bases at V and 8 bases at J, with 11 bases between the two ends. In germline, CDR1 is SGHNT, CDR2 YENEEA. The CDR3 loop spans 13 amino acids. The CDR3 protein is CASSLDREEKQYF. The CDR3, as DNA: TGTGCCAGCAGCTTAGATCGAGAGGAAAAGCAGTACTTC.

This clone was seen a single time. The genes are TRBV4-1 and TRBJ2-5, with TRBD1 matching over 9 bases. Germline values: CDR1 MGHRA, CDR2 YSYEKL. CDR3 length equals 17 residues. With V trimmed by 4 bases and J by 1 base, 10 bases remained unmatched. The CDR3 spells CASSRLAGTGFQETQYF. The CDR3 region has the DNA TGCGCCAGCAGCCGCTTGGCCGGGACAGGGTTCCAAGAGACCCAGTACTTC.